Each of the 26 T cell receptor beta chains below was sequenced from the same sample in a study of blood T cells in healthy people across ages. For the second PCR, which ran for about 7 to 11 cycles, a sample-barcoded 5' primer and a J-beta primer mix were used. TCRdb itself ran the 5' RACE reads through MiXCR, one entry per CDR3 protein. This table holds some 1.4 million distinct CDR3 sequences, roughly 40% found once. The sample was blood. The receptor set was obtained from a woman aged 18 to 35 in good health.

This clonotype was seen only a few times. This chain joins TRBV6-5 and TRBJ2-1, with 9 nucleotides matching TRBD2. In germline, CDR1 is MNHEY, CDR2 SVGAGI. The CDR3 runs 15 residues. V was pared by 4 bases and J by 6 bases, with 7 bases of the junction left unmatched. CDR3 coding DNA: TGTGCCAGCAGTTTATCTAGCGGGGAGTTCAATGAGCAGTTCTTC. Amino acid sequence: CASSLSSGEFNEQFF.

This clonotype was seen a handful of times. This chain connects TRBV12-3 or TRBV12-4 to TRBJ1-2, with 8 bases matching TRBD1. The J segment lost 4 bases and the V segment lost 5 bases, leaving 9 bases of the junction unmatched. The CDR3 consists of 15 residues. The CDR3 protein is CASSPQGQAIYGYTF. CDR3 bases: TGTGCCAGCAGTCCTCAGGGACAGGCAATCTATGGCTACACCTTC.

The CDR3 nucleotides read TGCGCCAGCAGCTTGTATGCTAGCGGGAAAGAGACCCAGTACTTC. Translating gives CASSLYASGKETQYF. The genes are TRBV5-1 and TRBJ2-5; 9 bases are shared with TRBD2. CDR1 is SGHRS and CDR2 is YFSETQ in the germline V gene. This CDR3 has 15 residues. V shed 1 base and J 3 bases; nucleotides not matched to a gene: 4.

V usage is TRBV27 and J usage is TRBJ1-2, with D perhaps matching TRBD1 (6 bases). Trimming pared 6 bases from V and 8 bases from J, leaving 19 bases between. The CDR3 has 14 amino acids. CDR1 is MNHEY and CDR2 is SMNVEV in the germline V gene (reference sequence). CDR3 in DNA: TGTGCCAGCAGCACGACCGGGGGCAGAGGAGGCTACACCTTC. Translating it yields CASSTTGGRGGYTF.

The V gene is TRBV9, the J gene TRBJ2-7; D may be TRBD2 (6 bases). The CDR3 has 14 amino acids. The germline V gene encodes CDR1 SGDLS and CDR2 YYNGEE. V shed 2 bases and J shed 6 bases, with 15 bases lying between them. CDR3 coding DNA: TGTGCCAGCAGCGTGGGACTGGGGTCTCGCGAGCAGTACTTC. The encoded protein is CASSVGLGSREQYF. Supplemented by reference TRBV9 and TRBJ2-7, the full variable domain reads DSGVTQTPKHLITATGQRVTLRCSPRSGDLSVYWYQQSLDQGLQFLIQYYNGEERAKGNILERFSAQQFPDLHSELNLSSLELGDSALYFCASSVGLGSREQYFGPGTRLTVT.

As to this clonotype: Relative to the germline gene, one junction end is altered; a read error may explain this. The chain recombines TRBV4-1 with TRBJ1-6, with D hard to call. Germline-derived CDR1 and CDR2 are MGHRA and YSYEKL. CDR3 size: 15 residues. CDR3 region: CASSQEGQLDSPPHF. DNA of the CDR3: TGCGCCAGCAGCCAAGAAGGGCAGTTGGATTCACCCCCCCACTTT.

The chain has TRBV27 and TRBJ2-5, with a tentative D call TRBD2 (7 bases). Germline V gene sequence: CDR1 MNHEY, CDR2 SMNVEV (reference sequence). With 2 bases removed from V and 3 bases from J, the gap between germline ends came to 13 bases. The CDR3 extends over 15 amino acids. The CDR3 region is CASSLGGGAEETQYF. The DNA for the CDR3 is TGTGCCAGCAGTTTAGGTGGGGGGGCCGAAGAGACCCAGTACTTC.

The chain carries TRBV6-1 and TRBJ1-5; D might be TRBD1 (5 bases). The ends were cut back, 3 bases at V and 9 bases at J, with 6 bases in the middle. This CDR3 is built from 11 residues. The germline V gene encodes CDR1 MNHNS and CDR2 SASEGT. CDR3 protein: CASSDGGPQHF. The CDR3 coding sequence is TGTGCCAGCAGTGATGGGGGGCCCCAGCATTTT.

The rearrangement links TRBV29-1 to TRBJ2-5, with a possible D match to TRBD1 (6 bases). The J call is in doubt because the DNA end fits TRBJ2-7 better. The V gene's germline CDR1 is SQVTM and CDR2 ANQGSEA. CDR3 size: 12 residues. The CDR3 DNA is TGCAGCGTTAGGGACATGATCTACGAGCAGTACTTC. Residues: CSVRDMIYEQYF.

The rearrangement joins TRBV2 to TRBJ2-5, with 8 bases aligning to TRBD2. The V gene end was trimmed by 10 bases and the J gene end by 5 bases; junction bases not matched to a gene: 9. Germline loops: CDR1 SNHLY, CDR2 FYNNEI. The CDR3 length is 13 residues. CDR3 coding DNA: TGTGCCAAGTCAGCGGGGGTCGGGGAGACCCAGTACTTC. This encodes CAKSAGVGETQYF.

This clonotype was seen a single time. The chain couples TRBV6-6 to TRBJ2-3; 8 bases fit TRBD2. CDR3 size: 16 residues. Germline assignment: CDR1 MNHNY and CDR2 SVGAGI (reference sequence). After removal of 0 bases from V and 4 bases from J, the junction contained 6 bases not matched to a gene. CDR3 protein: CASSYSRSGGSDTQYF. The CDR3 DNA is TGTGCCAGCAGTTACTCGCGAAGCGGGGGCTCAGATACGCAGTATTTT.

The chain joins TRBV28 to TRBJ2-4; unclear D gene. The end of the DNA fits TRBJ2-7 better, so the J call may be wrong. Germline CDR1 is MDHEN and CDR2 is SYDVKM. This CDR3 is built from 14 residues. The CDR3 DNA reads TGTGCCAGCTCTGGGGATCTAGACGGATACGAGCAGTACTTC. It yields the protein CASSGDLDGYEQYF.

This clonotype was observed a handful of times. This rearrangement joins TRBV12-3 or TRBV12-4 to TRBJ2-3, with no clear D. The CDR3 contains 15 residues. The V end was cut by 3 bases, the J end by 3 bases, with 13 bases between. CDR3 protein: CASSLVGAETDTQYF. CDR3 bases: TGTGCCAGCAGTTTGGTAGGCGCTGAAACAGATACGCAGTATTTT.

This clonotype turned up a few times. The V and J genes are TRBV12-3 or TRBV12-4 and TRBJ2-1; a weak D match, TRBD2 (6 bases). CDR3 length: 15 residues. The V gene lost 2 bases and the J gene lost 0 bases, with 8 bases spanning the gap. CDR3 DNA sequence: TGTGCCAGCAGTTTAAGCGGGCACTCCTACAATGAGCAGTTCTTC. Its translation is CASSLSGHSYNEQFF.

This clonotype was found many times. CDR3 region: CAISGIAGYNEQFF. For the CDR3, the DNA is TGTGCCATCAGTGGGATAGCGGGGTACAATGAGCAGTTCTTC. The V call is TRBV10-3, the J call TRBJ2-1; 8 bases match TRBD2. Germline V gene lookup returns CDR1 ENHRY and CDR2 SYGVKD. With 4 bases clipped from V and 4 bases from J, the junction kept 3 bases outside the gene matches. This CDR3 is built from 14 residues.

This sequence joins TRBV20-1 and TRBJ1-2, with 7 bases that match TRBD1. The CDR3 has 15 residues. V was pared by 3 bases and J by 5 bases, with 12 bases of the junction left unmatched. Germline values: CDR1 DFQATT, CDR2 SNEGSKA (reference sequence). The CDR3 coding sequence is TGCAGTGCTAGGGCTCCCGGACAGGCAGCGTATGGCTACACCTTC. Translation: CSARAPGQAAYGYTF.

The V call is TRBV20-1, the J call TRBJ2-5; 13 bases map to TRBD2. After removal of 1 base from V and 11 bases from J, the junction contained 13 bases not matched to a gene. This CDR3 is built from 16 residues. Germline CDR1 DFQATT, CDR2 SNEGSKA (reference sequence). This CDR3 is CSARGTSGSGGNEQYF. The CDR3 nucleotides are TGCAGTGCTAGAGGGACTAGCGGGAGTGGTGGCAATGAGCAGTACTTC.

The chain's CDR3 is CSVAGGERSGELFF. CDR3 nucleotides: TGCAGCGTTGCTGGGGGGGAAAGATCCGGGGAGCTGTTTTTT. This chain links TRBV29-1 with TRBJ2-2, with TRBD2 identical over 7 bases. The CDR3 is 14 residues long. Germline CDR1 and CDR2: SQVTM and ANQGSEA. V trimming: 4 bases; J trimming: 6 bases; junction bases outside the gene matches: 8.

V usage is TRBV20-1 and J usage is TRBJ1-6, with 9 bases that match TRBD1. Losses at the gene ends were 0 bases for V and 10 bases for J; bases not matched to a gene: 4. The CDR3 has 14 residues. Germline V gene data show CDR1 as DFQATT and CDR2 as SNEGSKA (reference sequence). Here the CDR3 DNA reads TGCAGTGCTAGAGAAGGGACAGGGAGGTCACCCCTCCACTTT. Translation gives CSAREGTGRSPLHF.

The rearrangement uses TRBV9 and TRBJ1-1; D is ambiguous. Germline V gives CDR1 SGDLS, CDR2 YYNGEE. With 4 bases removed from V and 6 bases from J, the gap between germline ends came to 16 bases. CDR3 length: 14 amino acids. This chain's CDR3 is CASSSGGDASEAFF. CDR3 DNA: TGTGCCAGCAGCAGTGGAGGTGATGCCTCTGAAGCTTTCTTT.

This clonotype was observed a few times. J is TRBJ2-4 and V is TRBV20-1; TRBD1 or TRBD2 may be the D gene (6 bases each). The CDR3 covers 16 residues. Trimming cost V 8 bases and J 14 bases, with 34 bases left between them. Germline V lookup: CDR1 DFQATT, CDR2 SNEGSKA (reference sequence). CDR3 loop: CSPYNSRDRGAEGEYF. In DNA form, the CDR3 reads TGCAGTCCATACAACTCCAGGGATCGGGGAGCGGAGGGGGAGTACTTC.

This sequence joins TRBV27 and TRBJ2-1; 11 nucleotides match TRBD1. From germline, CDR1 is MNHEY and CDR2 SMNVEV (reference sequence). V lost 5 bases and J lost 4; bases outside the gene matches: 1. The length of the CDR3 is 14 residues. CDR3 nucleotides: TGTGCCAGCAGTGGGACAGGGGGGTACAATGAGCAGTTCTTC. It is translated as CASSGTGGYNEQFF.

This clonotype showed up just a few times. This sequence joins TRBV9 and TRBJ2-1; possibly TRBD2 for D (6 bases). With the DNA end fitting TRBJ2-7 better, the J assignment may be wrong. Germline-derived CDR1 and CDR2 are SGDLS and YYNGEE. The CDR3 length is 14 residues. The CDR3 loop reads CASSGSGPYNEQYF. In DNA form, the CDR3 reads TGTGCCAGCAGTGGTAGCGGCCCCTACAATGAGCAGTACTTC.

This clonotype appeared a few times. The chain recombines TRBV2 with TRBJ2-3; no clear D. The V and J ends lost 5 bases and 7 bases respectively, with 10 bases between them. Per the germline V gene, CDR1 is SNHLY and CDR2 is FYNNEI. CDR3 length: 12 residues. CDR3 bases: TGTGCCAGCAGTAGCGAGTCGTATACGCAGTATTTT. Translating it yields CASSSESYTQYF. Full variable domain (outside the CDR3, taken from reference TRBV2 and TRBJ2-3): EPEVTQTPSHQVTQMGQEVILRCVPISNHLYFYWYRQILGQKVEFLVSFYNNEISEKSEIFDDQFSVERPDGSNFTLKIRSTKLEDSAMYFCASSSESYTQYFGPGTRLTVL.

The genes are TRBV3-1 and TRBJ2-1, with D uncertain. CDR3 length: 16 residues. The V end was cut by 0 bases, the J end by 11 bases, with 20 bases between. Germline V lookup: CDR1 LGHDT, CDR2 YNNKEL (reference sequence). The CDR3 loop is CASSQEETRTLKQQFF. CDR3 nucleotide sequence: TGTGCCAGCAGCCAAGAGGAGACACGAACTTTAAAACAGCAGTTCTTC.

The V gene is TRBV2, the J gene TRBJ2-3; TRBD1 or TRBD2 may be the D gene (6 bases each). The CDR3 extends over 14 amino acids. Looked up from germline, CDR1 is SNHLY and CDR2 is FYNNEI. V was trimmed by 5 bases and J by 6 bases, leaving 15 bases between them. CDR3 sequence reads: CASSRQAGPDTQYF. The DNA of the CDR3 is TGTGCCAGCAGTCGACAGGCGGGGCCCGATACGCAGTATTTT.